This section outlines one TCR beta chain sequence together with its context. Its cognate antigen is unknown. These data come from a study of cytomegalovirus exposure and HLA in healthy donors. Study-level information: Genotyping showed roughly 86% of roughly 400 donors falling in the Caucasian-associated ancestry cluster. Study-level points and caveats: The likely origin of a cluster of highly shared sequence variants was a sequencing artifact. A previous analysis found most TCR beta V segments productive roughly 90% or roughly 30% of the time.

The PCR ran on 60 Vbeta and 13 Jbeta primers. Measured with immunoSEQ multiplex PCR; TCRdb has only the in-frame clones, and not every one. Of 250,000 to 350,000 clones in the sample, just over 85% are singletons; the top ten hold approximately 4.3%. Germline V gives CDR1 SNHLY, CDR2 FYNNEI. This CDR3 comprises 16 residues. Deletions cut 5 bases from V and 0 bases from J, with 11 bases between. The chain links TRBV2 to TRBJ1-6, with D possibly being TRBD1 (6 bases). This receptor was identified in a man aged 35 to 55 in good health and CMV-seropositive. Material for sequencing was PBMCs. In nucleotides, the CDR3 is TGTGCCAGCAGTCTCGGACAGAGCTCCTATAATTCACCCCTCCACTTT. The encoded protein is CASSLGQSSYNSPLHF.